Shown below are 8 T cell receptor beta chains from a single sample sequenced in a study of blood T cell repertoires in COVID-19. Generated by immunoSEQ multiplex PCR, the TCRdb table keeps only in-frame clones and is missing some. The sample has around 120,000 clones; about three quarters are singletons. The sequencing input was peripheral blood. These receptors were obtained from a woman in her seventies with acute or convalescent COVID-19.

The table lists this clone with a count of one. The V and J genes are TRBV7-2 and TRBJ1-2; 11 positions match TRBD1. In germline, CDR1 is SGHTA, CDR2 FQGNSA. This CDR3 region has 14 residues. With V trimmed by 5 bases and J by 8 bases, 7 bases remained unmatched. The CDR3 loop reads CASSRGQGEGGYTF. In DNA, the CDR3 is TGTGCCAGCAGCCGGGGACAGGGGGAGGGAGGCTACACCTTC.

The V and J genes are TRBV2 and TRBJ2-7; 10 nucleotides agree with TRBD2. J lost 2 bases, V lost 7 bases, and 5 bases had no gene match. Germline V CDR1 and CDR2: SNHLY, FYNNEI. The CDR3 runs to 14 residues. Here the CDR3 reads CASKSGGVPYEQYF. In DNA, the CDR3 is TGTGCCAGCAAAAGCGGGGGGGTCCCCTACGAGCAGTACTTC.

The rearrangement uses TRBV11-2 and TRBJ2-7; unclear D gene. The CDR3 consists of 12 residues. The germline CDR1 and CDR2 sequences are SGHAT and FQNNGV. The germline V and J ends were trimmed by 7 bases and 6 bases, with 13 bases remaining between them. The CDR3 reads CASTWQRGEQYF. CDR3 DNA sequence: TGTGCCAGCACCTGGCAGCGAGGCGAGCAGTACTTC.

The rearrangement links TRBV2 to TRBJ1-3; TRBD1 might be the D (5 bases). V was shortened by 7 bases and J by 0 bases, with 13 bases between the two germline ends. The CDR3 length is 15 residues. Germline V lookup: CDR1 SNHLY, CDR2 FYNNEI. In nucleotides, the CDR3 is TGTGCCAGCACCCCTACAGGTCACTCTGGAAACACCATATATTTT. This translates into CASTPTGHSGNTIYF.

The V call is TRBV3-1 (or the pseudogene TRBV3-2), the J call TRBJ2-4; D gene ambiguous. This CDR3 region has 13 residues. CDR1 is LGHDT and CDR2 is YNNKEL in the germline V gene (reference sequence). V gave up 2 bases and J gave up 8 bases, with 10 bases separating them. The CDR3 DNA sequence: TGTGCCAGCAGCCAAAGCGCAGAGCACATTCAGTACTTC. Translation gives CASSQSAEHIQYF.

This clone was detected many times. V and J are TRBV30 and TRBJ1-2; possible D gene TRBD1, 6 bases. The CDR3 length is 13 residues. V lost 2 bases to trimming and J lost 2 bases, with 9 bases between them. Germline V gene data show CDR1 as GTSNPN and CDR2 as SVGIG (reference sequence). CDR3 sequence: CAWSPGTNYGYTF. In DNA, the CDR3 is TGTGCCTGGAGTCCCGGGACAAACTATGGCTACACCTTC.

This clone was found a few times. V is TRBV3-1 (or the pseudogene TRBV3-2) and J is TRBJ2-7; 9 bases line up with TRBD2. This CDR3 is 15 amino acids long. CDR1 and CDR2 from the germline V gene are LGHDT and YNNKEL (reference sequence). The J segment lost 4 bases and the V segment lost 1 base, leaving 5 bases of the junction unmatched. The CDR3 reads CASSQGNSGRYEQYF. CDR3 DNA: TGTGCCAGCAGCCAAGGAAATAGCGGGAGATACGAGCAGTACTTC.

CDR3 DNA: TGCAGTGCTAGTACGGGACAGTACACCGGGGAGCTGTTTTTT. Translated, it gives CSASTGQYTGELFF. This chain uses TRBV20-1 with TRBJ2-2, with 7 bases aligning to TRBD1. This CDR3 region has 14 residues. Germline V gene lookup returns CDR1 DFQATT and CDR2 SNEGSKA (reference sequence). The junction had 4 bases not matched to a gene; V was cut back by 3 bases and J by 3 bases.